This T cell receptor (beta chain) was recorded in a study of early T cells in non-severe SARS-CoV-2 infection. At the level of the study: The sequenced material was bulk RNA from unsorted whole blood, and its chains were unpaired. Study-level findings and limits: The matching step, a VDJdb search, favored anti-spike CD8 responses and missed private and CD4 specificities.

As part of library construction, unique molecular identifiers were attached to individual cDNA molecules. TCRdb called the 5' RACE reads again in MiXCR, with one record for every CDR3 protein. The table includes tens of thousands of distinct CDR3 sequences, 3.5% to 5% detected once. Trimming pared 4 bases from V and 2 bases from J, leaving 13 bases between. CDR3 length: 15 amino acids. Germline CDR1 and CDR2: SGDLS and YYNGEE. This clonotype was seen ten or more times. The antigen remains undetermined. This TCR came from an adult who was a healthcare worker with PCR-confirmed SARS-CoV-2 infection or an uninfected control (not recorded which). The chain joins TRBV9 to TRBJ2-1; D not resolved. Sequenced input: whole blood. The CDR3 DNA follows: TGTGCCAGCAGCCCCCAAGGCGGCACCTACAATGAGCAGTTCTTC. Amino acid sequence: CASSPQGGTYNEQFF.